This TCR beta chain comes out of a study of radiation and T cells in renal cell carcinoma. Whole-study context: Nephrectomy followed 15 Gy stereotactic body radiation by 4 weeks. Study observations and caveats: Baseline intratumoral clonotype presence is unknown without pretreatment biopsies. In blood, top tumor clones expanded by 2 weeks, shrinking by 4.

Indicated time point: baseline pretreatment blood. Treatment meaning: 15 Gy SBRT to primary tumor, nephrectomy 4 weeks later. Clear cell pathology was present in this patient's renal cell carcinoma. Losses at the gene ends were 6 bases for V and 7 bases for J; bases not matched to a gene: 10. There are 15 residues in the CDR3. Per the germline V gene, CDR1 is MNHNY and CDR2 is SVGAGI (reference sequence). Only in-frame clones appear in the TCRdb table, and some are missing; sequencing was by immunoSEQ multiplex PCR. The sample shows 95,000 or so clones, around nine tenths of them seen only once. Remarks on this clone: Its antigen is unknown.

Sample: blood, taken from a patient whose treatment included radiotherapy and nephrectomy. The TCR was taken from a man aged 50-59 years with renal cell carcinoma. V gene TRBV6-6 combines with J gene TRBJ2-1, with 9 nucleotides matching TRBD1. CDR3 nucleotide sequence: TGTGCCAGCAGCCCAGACAGGGGGTTTCGTAATGAGCAGTTCTTC. Protein sequence: CASSPDRGFRNEQFF.